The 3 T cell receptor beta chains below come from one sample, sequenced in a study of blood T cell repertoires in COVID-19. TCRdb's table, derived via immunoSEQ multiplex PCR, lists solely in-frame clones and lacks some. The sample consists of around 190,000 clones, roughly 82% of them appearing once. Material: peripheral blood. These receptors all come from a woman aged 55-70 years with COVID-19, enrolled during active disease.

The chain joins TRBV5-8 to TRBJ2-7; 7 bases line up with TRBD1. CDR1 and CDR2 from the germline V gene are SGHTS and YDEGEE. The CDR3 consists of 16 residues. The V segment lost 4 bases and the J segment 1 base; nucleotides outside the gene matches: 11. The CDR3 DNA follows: TGTGCCAGCAGCCCCCTCCGACAGGGCGGATCCTACGAGCAGTACTTC. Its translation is CASSPLRQGGSYEQYF.

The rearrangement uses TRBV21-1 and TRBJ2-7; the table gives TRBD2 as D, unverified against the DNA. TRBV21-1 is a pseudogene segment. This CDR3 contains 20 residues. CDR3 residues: CASSKVPEFKLAGTSYEQYV. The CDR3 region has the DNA TGTGCCAGCAGCAAAGTTCCAGAATTTAAACTAGCGGGGACTTCCTACGAGCAGTACGTC.

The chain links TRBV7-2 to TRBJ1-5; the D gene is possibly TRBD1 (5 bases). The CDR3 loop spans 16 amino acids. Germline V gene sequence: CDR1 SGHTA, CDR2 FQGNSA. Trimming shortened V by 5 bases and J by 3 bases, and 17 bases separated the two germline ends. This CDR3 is CASSKSFTGPNQPQHF. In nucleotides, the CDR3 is TGTGCCAGCAGCAAAAGTTTCACAGGTCCCAATCAGCCCCAGCATTTT.